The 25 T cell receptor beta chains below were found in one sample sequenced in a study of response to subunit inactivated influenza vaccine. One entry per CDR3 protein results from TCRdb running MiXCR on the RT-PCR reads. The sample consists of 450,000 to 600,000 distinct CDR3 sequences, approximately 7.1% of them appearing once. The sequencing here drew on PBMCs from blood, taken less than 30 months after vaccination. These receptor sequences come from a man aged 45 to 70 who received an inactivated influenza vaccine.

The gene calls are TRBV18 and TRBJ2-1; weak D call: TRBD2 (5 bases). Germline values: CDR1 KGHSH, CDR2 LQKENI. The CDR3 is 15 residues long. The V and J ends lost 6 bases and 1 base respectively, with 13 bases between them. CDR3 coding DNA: TGTGCCAGCTCCTCAAGCGGTCAGTCCTACAATGAGCAGTTCTTC. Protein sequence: CASSSSGQSYNEQFF.

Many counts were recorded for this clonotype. In DNA, the CDR3 is TGCAGCGTTGAAGTAAGGGTGGCAGATACGCAGTATTTT. This encodes CSVEVRVADTQYF. This chain connects TRBV29-1 to TRBJ2-3; D is uncertain. V was shortened by 1 base and J by 4 bases, with 9 bases between the two germline ends. Per the germline V gene, CDR1 is SQVTM and CDR2 is ANQGSEA. The CDR3 covers 13 residues.

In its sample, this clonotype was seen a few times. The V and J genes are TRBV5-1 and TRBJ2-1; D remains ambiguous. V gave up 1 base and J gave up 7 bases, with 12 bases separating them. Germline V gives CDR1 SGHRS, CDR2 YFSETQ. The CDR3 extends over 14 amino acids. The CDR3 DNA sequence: TGCGCCAGCAGCTTGCAGGCCCCATATAATGAGCAGTTCTTC. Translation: CASSLQAPYNEQFF.

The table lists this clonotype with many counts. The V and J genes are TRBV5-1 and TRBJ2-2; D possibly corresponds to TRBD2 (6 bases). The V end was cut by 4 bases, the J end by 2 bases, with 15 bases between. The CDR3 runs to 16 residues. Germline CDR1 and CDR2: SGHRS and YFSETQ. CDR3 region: CASSPSAGFNTGELFF. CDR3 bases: TGCGCCAGCAGCCCCTCCGCGGGGTTCAACACCGGGGAGCTGTTTTTT.

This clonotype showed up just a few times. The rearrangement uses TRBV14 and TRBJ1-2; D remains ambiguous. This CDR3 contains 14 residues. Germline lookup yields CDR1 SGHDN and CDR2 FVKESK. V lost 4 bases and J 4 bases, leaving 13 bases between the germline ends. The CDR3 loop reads CASSRGRHPYGYTF. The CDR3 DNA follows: TGTGCCAGCAGCCGGGGTCGCCACCCCTATGGCTACACCTTC.

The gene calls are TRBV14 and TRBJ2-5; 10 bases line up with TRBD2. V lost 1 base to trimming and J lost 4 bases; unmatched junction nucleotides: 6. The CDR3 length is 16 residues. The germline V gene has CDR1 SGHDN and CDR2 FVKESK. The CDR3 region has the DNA TGTGCCAGCAGCCAAGGAAAGCGGGAGGGCGGAGAGACCCAGTACTTC. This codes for CASSQGKREGGETQYF.

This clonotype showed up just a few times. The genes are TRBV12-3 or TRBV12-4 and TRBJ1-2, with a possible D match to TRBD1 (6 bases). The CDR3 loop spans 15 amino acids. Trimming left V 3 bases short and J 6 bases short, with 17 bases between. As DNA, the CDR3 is TGTGCCAGCAGTTTGGTCCGGCGGGGGGACAATGGCTACACCTTC. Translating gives CASSLVRRGDNGYTF.

The CDR3 loop is CASSQGGFSDTQYF. CDR3 DNA: TGCGCCAGCAGCCAAGGCGGTTTTTCAGATACGCAGTATTTT. The chain has TRBV4-1 and TRBJ2-3; D gene ambiguous. V was pared by 1 base and J by 4 bases, with 9 bases between. CDR3 size: 14 residues. Germline values: CDR1 MGHRA, CDR2 YSYEKL.

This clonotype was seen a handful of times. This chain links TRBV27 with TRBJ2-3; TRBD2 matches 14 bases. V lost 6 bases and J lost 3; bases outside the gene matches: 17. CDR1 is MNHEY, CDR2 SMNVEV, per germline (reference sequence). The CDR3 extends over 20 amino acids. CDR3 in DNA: TGTGCCAGCAGACTCACCCCGGGACTAGCGGGAGATAGCCGAACAGATACGCAGTATTTT. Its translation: CASRLTPGLAGDSRTDTQYF.

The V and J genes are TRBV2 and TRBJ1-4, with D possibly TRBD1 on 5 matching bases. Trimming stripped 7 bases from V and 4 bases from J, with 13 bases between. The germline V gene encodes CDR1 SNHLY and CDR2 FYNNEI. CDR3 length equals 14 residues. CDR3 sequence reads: CASNRGRVNEKLFF. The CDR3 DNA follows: TGTGCCAGCAACCGAGGCAGGGTTAATGAAAAACTGTTTTTT.

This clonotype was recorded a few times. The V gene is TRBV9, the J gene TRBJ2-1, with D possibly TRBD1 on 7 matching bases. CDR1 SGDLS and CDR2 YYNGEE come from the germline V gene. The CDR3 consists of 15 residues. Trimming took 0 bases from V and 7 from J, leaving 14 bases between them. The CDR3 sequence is CASSVEGAGRNEQFF. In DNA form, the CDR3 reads TGTGCCAGCAGCGTAGAGGGGGCAGGGAGGAATGAGCAGTTCTTC.

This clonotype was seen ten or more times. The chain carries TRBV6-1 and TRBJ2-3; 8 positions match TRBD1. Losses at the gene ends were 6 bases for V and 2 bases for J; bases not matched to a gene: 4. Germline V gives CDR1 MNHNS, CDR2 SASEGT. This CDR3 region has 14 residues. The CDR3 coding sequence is TGTGCCAGCAGAGAGGACAGGGTCACAGATACGCAGTATTTT. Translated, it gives CASREDRVTDTQYF.

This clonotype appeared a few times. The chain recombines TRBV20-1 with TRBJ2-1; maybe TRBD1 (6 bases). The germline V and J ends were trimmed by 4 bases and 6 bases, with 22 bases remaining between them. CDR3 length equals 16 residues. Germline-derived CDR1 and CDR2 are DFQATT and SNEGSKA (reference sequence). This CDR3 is CSAIGQGRIRGNEQFF. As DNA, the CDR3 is TGCAGTGCTATCGGCCAGGGGAGAATCAGGGGCAATGAGCAGTTCTTC.

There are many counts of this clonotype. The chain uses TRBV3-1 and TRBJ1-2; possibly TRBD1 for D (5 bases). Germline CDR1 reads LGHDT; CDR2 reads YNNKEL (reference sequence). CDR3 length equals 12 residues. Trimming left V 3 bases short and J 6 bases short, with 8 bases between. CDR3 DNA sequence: TGTGCCAGCAGCCAGAGGGGTCATGGCTACACCTTC. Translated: CASSQRGHGYTF.

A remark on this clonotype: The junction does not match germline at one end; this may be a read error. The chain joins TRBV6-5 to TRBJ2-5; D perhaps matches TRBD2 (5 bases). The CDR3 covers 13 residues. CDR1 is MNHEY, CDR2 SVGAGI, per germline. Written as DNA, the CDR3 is TGTGCCAGCGGTTACGGGGTTTTGCAGACCCAGTACTTC. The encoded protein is CASGYGVLQTQYF.

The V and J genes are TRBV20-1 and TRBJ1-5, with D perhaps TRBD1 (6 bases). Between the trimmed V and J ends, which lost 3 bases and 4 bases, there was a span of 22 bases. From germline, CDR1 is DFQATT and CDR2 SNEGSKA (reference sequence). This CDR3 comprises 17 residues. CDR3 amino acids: CSASRRETGLRNQPQHF. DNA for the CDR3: TGCAGTGCTAGTCGTCGGGAAACAGGGCTGAGGAATCAGCCCCAGCATTTT.

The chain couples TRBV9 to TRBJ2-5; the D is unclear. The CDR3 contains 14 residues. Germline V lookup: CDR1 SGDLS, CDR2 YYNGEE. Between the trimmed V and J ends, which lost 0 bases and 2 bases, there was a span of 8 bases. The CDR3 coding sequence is TGTGCCAGCAGCGTAGCTACAGCACAAGAGACCCAGTACTTC. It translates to CASSVATAQETQYF.

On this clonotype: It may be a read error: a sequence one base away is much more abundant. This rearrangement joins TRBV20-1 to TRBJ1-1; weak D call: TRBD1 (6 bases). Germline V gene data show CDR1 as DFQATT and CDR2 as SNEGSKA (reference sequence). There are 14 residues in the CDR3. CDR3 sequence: CSAVDGGAWTVAFF. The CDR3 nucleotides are TGCAGTGCCGTTGACGGGGGGGCTTGGACTGTAGCTTTCTTT.

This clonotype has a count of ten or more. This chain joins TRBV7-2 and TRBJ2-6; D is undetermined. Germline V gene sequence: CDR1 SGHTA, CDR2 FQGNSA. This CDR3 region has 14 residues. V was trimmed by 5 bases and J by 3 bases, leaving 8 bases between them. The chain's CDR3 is CASSRMSGANVLTF. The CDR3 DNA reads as TGTGCCAGCAGCCGTATGAGTGGGGCCAACGTCCTGACTTTC. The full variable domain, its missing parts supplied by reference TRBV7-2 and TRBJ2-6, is GAGVSQSPSNKVTEKGKDVELRCDPISGHTALYWYRQSLGQGLEFLIYFQGNSAPDKSGLPSDRFSAERTGGSVSTLTIQRTQQEDSAVYLCASSRMSGANVLTFGAGSRLTVL.

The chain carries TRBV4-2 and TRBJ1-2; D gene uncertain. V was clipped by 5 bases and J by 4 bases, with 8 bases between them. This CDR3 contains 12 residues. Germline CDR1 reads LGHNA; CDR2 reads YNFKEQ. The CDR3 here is CASSDNSYGYTF. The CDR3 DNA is TGTGCCAGCAGCGATAACAGCTATGGCTACACCTTC.

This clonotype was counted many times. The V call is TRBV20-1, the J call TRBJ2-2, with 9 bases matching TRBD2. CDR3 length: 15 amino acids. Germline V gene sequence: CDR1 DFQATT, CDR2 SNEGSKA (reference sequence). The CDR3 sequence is CAWGGRALDTGELFF. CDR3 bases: TGCGCTTGGGGCGGGAGGGCCCTTGACACCGGGGAGCTGTTTTTT.

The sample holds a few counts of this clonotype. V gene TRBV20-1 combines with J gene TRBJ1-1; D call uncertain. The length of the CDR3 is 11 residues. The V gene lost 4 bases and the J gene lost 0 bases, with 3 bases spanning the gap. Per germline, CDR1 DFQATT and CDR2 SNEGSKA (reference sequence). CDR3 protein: CSATVNTEAFF. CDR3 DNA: TGCAGTGCTACTGTGAACACTGAAGCTTTCTTT.

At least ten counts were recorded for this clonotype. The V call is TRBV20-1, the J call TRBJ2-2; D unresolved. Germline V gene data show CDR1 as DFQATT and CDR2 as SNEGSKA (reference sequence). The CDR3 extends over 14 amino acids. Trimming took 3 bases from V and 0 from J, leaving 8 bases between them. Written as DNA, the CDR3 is TGCAGTGCTAGTAGGGCAGCGAACACCGGGGAGCTGTTTTTT. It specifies CSASRAANTGELFF.

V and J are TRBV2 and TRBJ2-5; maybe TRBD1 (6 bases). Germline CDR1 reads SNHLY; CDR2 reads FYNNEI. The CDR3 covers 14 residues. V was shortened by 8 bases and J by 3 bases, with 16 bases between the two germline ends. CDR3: CASYRQVVKETQYF. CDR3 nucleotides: TGTGCCAGCTACCGACAGGTGGTAAAAGAGACCCAGTACTTC.

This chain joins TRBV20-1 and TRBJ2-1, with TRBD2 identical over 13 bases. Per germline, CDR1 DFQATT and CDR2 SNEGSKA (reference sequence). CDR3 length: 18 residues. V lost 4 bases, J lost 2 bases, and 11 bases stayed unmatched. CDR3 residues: CSATALTSGRAAYNEQFF. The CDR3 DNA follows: TGCAGTGCTACTGCTCTCACTAGCGGGAGGGCCGCCTACAATGAGCAGTTCTTC.